This TCR beta chain was recovered during a study of cytomegalovirus exposure and HLA in healthy donors. Vbeta (60) and Jbeta (13) primers were used in the PCR. Produced via immunoSEQ multiplex PCR; TCRdb's table is partial and in-frame only. The repertoire consists of tens of thousands of clones, with about 81% occurring once and the leading ten covering 4% to 4.5%. Sequencing was carried out using PBMCs. The receptor was isolated from a man aged 60-69 years in good health and CMV-seronegative.

The CDR3 DNA is TGCGCCAGCAGCCAAGTGATCCAGGAACTTCAGCCCCAGCATTTT. Protein sequence: CASSQVIQELQPQHF. The chain employs TRBV4-1 and TRBJ1-5; D unclear. This CDR3 contains 15 residues. The V end was cut by 1 base, the J end by 6 bases, with 13 bases between. Germline-derived CDR1 and CDR2 are MGHRA and YSYEKL.